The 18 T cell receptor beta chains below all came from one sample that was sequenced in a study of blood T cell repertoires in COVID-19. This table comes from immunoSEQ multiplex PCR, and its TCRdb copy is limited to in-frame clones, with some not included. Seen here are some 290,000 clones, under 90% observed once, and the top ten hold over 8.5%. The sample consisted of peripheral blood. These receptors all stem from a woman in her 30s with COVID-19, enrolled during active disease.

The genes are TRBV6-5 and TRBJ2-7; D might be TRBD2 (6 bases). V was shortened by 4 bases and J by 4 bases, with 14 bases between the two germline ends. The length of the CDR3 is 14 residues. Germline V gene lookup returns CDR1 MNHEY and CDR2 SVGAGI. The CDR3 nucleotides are TGTGCCAGCAGTTTTAGGGGAGGTGGTTACGAGCAGTACTTC. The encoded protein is CASSFRGGGYEQYF.

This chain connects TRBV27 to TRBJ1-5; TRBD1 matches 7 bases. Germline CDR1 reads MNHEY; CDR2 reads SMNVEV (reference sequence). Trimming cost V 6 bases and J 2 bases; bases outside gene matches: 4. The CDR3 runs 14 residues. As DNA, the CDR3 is TGTGCCAGCAGCTTAACAGGGGGCAATCAGCCCCAGCATTTT. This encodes CASSLTGGNQPQHF.

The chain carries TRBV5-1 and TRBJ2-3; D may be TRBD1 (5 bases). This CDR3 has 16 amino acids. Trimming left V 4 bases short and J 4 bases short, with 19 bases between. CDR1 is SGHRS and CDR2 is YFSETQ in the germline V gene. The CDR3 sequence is CASSKTVARKADTQYF. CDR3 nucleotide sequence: TGCGCCAGCAGCAAGACAGTGGCGCGGAAGGCAGATACGCAGTATTTT.

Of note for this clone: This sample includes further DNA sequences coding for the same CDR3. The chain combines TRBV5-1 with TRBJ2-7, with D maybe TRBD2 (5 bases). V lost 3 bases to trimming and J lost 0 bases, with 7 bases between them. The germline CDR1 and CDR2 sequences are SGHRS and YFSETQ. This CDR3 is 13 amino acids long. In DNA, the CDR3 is TGCGCCAGCAGCTCGGGGTCCTCCTACGAGCAGTACTTC. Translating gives CASSSGSSYEQYF.

The CDR3 bases are TGTGCCAGCAGTAACAGGGGAAATTCACCCCTCCACTTT. The encoded protein is CASSNRGNSPLHF. V and J are TRBV6-5 and TRBJ1-6; 7 bases fit TRBD1. The CDR3 covers 13 residues. Germline values: CDR1 MNHEY, CDR2 SVGAGI. V shed 5 bases and J 7 bases; nucleotides not matched to a gene: 2.

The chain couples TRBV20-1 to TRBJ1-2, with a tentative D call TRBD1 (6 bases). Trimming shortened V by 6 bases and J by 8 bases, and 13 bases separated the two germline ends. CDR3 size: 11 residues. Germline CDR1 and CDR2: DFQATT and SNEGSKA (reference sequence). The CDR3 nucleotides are TGCAGTGCGGACAGACGGGACGGCTACACCTTC. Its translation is CSADRRDGYTF.

CDR3 nucleotides: TGCGCCAGCAGCTTGGTATTGGGGGAGCTGTTTTTT. This encodes CASSLVLGELFF. The chain recombines TRBV5-1 with TRBJ2-2, with no clear D. This CDR3 has 12 residues. The germline V and J ends were trimmed by 0 bases and 8 bases, with 5 bases remaining between them. The germline CDR1 and CDR2 sequences are SGHRS and YFSETQ.

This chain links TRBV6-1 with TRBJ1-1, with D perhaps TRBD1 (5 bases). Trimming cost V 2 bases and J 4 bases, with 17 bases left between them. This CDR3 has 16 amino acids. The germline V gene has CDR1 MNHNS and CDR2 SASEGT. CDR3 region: CASSETTWPGGTEAFF. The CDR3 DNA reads TGTGCCAGCAGTGAAACGACGTGGCCGGGGGGCACTGAAGCTTTCTTT.

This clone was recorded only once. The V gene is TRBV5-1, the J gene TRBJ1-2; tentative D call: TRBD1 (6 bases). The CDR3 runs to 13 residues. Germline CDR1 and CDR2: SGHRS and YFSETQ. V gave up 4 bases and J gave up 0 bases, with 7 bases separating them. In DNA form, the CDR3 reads TGCGCCAGCAGCGAGGGGGCTAACTATGGCTACACCTTC. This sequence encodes CASSEGANYGYTF.

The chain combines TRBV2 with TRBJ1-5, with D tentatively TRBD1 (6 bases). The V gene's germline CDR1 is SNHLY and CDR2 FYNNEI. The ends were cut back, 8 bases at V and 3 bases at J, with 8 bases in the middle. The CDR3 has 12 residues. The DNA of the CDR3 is TGTGCCAGCGGGGACACCAATCAGCCCCAGCATTTT. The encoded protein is CASGDTNQPQHF.

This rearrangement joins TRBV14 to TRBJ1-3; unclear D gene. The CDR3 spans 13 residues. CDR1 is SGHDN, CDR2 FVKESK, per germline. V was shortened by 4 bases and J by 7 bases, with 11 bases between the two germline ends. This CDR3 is CASSPGLWNTIYF. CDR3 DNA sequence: TGTGCCAGCAGCCCGGGGTTATGGAACACCATATATTTT.

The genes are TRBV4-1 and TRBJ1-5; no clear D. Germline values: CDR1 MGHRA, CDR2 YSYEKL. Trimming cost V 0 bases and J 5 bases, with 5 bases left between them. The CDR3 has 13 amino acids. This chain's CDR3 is CASSQDSYQPQHF. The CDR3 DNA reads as TGCGCCAGCAGCCAAGATTCCTATCAGCCCCAGCATTTT.

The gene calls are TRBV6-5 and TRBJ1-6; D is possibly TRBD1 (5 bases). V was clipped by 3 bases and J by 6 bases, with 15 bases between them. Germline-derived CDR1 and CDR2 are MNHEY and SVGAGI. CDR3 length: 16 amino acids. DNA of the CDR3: TGTGCCAGCAGTTATTCTGACAGCCCCTTTAATTCACCCCTCCACTTT. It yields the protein CASSYSDSPFNSPLHF.

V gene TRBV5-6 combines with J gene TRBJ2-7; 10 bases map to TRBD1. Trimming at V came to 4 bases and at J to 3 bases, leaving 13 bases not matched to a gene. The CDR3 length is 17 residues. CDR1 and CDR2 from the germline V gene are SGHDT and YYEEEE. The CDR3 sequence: CASSPPRDRGPFYEQYF. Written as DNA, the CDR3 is TGTGCCAGCAGCCCCCCCCGAGACAGGGGGCCTTTCTACGAGCAGTACTTC.

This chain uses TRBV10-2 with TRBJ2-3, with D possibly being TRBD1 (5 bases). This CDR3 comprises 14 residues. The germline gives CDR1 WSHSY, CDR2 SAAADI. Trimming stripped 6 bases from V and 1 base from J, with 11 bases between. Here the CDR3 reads CASREGAGTDTQYF. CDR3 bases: TGCGCCAGCAGGGAAGGGGCAGGCACAGATACGCAGTATTTT.

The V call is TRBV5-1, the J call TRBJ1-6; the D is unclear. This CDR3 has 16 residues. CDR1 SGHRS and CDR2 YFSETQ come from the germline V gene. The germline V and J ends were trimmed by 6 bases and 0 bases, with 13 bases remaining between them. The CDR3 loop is CASMFGESSYNSPLHF. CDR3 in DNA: TGCGCCAGCATGTTCGGGGAAAGCTCCTATAATTCACCCCTCCACTTT.

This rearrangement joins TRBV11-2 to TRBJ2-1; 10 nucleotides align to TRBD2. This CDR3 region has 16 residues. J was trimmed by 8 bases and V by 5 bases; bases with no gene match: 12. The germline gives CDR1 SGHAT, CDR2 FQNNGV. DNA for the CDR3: TGTGCCAGCAGCCAGACTAGCGGGCGGCCCTCCGATGAGCAGTTCTTC. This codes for CASSQTSGRPSDEQFF.

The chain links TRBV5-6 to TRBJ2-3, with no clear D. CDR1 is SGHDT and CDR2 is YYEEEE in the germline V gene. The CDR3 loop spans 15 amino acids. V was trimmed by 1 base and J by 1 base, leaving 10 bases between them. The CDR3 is CASSLISQGTDTQYF. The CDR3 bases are TGTGCCAGCAGCTTGATTAGTCAGGGCACAGATACGCAGTATTTT. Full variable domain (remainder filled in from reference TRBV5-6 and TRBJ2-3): DAGVTQSPTHLIKTRGQQVTLRCSPKSGHDTVSWYQQALGQGPQFIFQYYEEEERQRGNFPDRFSGHQFPNYSSELNVNALLLGDSALYLCASSLISQGTDTQYFGPGTRLTVL.